Listed here are 4 T cell receptor beta chains from one sample, sequenced in a study of cytomegalovirus exposure and HLA in healthy donors. PCR was performed using 60 Vbeta and 13 Jbeta primers. The method was immunoSEQ multiplex PCR; TCRdb's version includes in-frame clones alone and lacks a portion of them. The table includes roughly 200,000 clones, roughly 87% detected once. The sample consisted of PBMCs. The receptors derive from a boy younger than 10 in good health and CMV-seronegative.

This chain connects TRBV6-1 to TRBJ1-6; no reliable D call. The CDR3 loop spans 17 amino acids. The V end was cut by 4 bases, the J end by 9 bases, with 22 bases between. CDR1 and CDR2 (germline): MNHNS, SASEGT. Here the CDR3 reads CASSALLGGSLLSPLHF. In nucleotides, the CDR3 is TGTGCCAGCAGTGCTCTTTTAGGAGGTAGCCTCCTTTCACCCCTCCACTTT.

V is TRBV19 and J is TRBJ1-5; 7 nucleotides line up with TRBD1. The germline CDR1 and CDR2 sequences are LNHDA and SQIVND (reference sequence). The J segment lost 5 bases and the V segment lost 3 bases, leaving 10 bases of the junction unmatched. This CDR3 region has 16 residues. This CDR3 reads CASSIRGEERDQPQHF. In DNA form, the CDR3 reads TGTGCCAGTAGTATCAGGGGGGAAGAGAGGGATCAGCCCCAGCATTTT.

The V and J genes are TRBV11-2 and TRBJ2-3, with 7 bases that match TRBD1. CDR3 size: 15 residues. Per the germline V gene, CDR1 is SGHAT and CDR2 is FQNNGV. After removal of 5 bases from V and 5 bases from J, the junction contained 10 bases not matched to a gene. The DNA of the CDR3 is TGTGCCAGCAGCCTCCGGGCCCCAGGGGGAGATACGCAGTATTTT. It is translated as CASSLRAPGGDTQYF. The entire variable domain, with the rest obtained from reference TRBV11-2 and TRBJ2-3, is as follows: EAGVAQSPRYKIIEKRQSVAFWCNPISGHATLYWYQQILGQGPKLLIQFQNNGVVDDSQLPKDRFSAERLKGVDSTLKIQPAKLEDSAVYLCASSLRAPGGDTQYFGPGTRLTVL.

This chain joins TRBV2 and TRBJ1-1, with 10 bases identical to TRBD1. Trimming removed 7 bases from V and 0 bases from J; junction bases left unmatched: 8. CDR3 size: 16 residues. Looked up from germline, CDR1 is SNHLY and CDR2 is FYNNEI. The CDR3 region has the DNA TGTGCCAGCAAGACAGGGGGCCGGGCAATGAACACTGAAGCTTTCTTT. Residues: CASKTGGRAMNTEAFF.